This T cell receptor beta chain appears in the sequencing data of a study of cytomegalovirus exposure and HLA in healthy donors. Overall study results and limits: Prior analysis indicated that the majority of TCR beta V segments exhibited productivity approximately 90% or approximately 30% of the time. Sequencing depth across donors, presence/absence analyses assumed, was roughly uniform. Sequences of the TCR beta chain were said to predict the HLA-A and HLA-B alleles of most subjects accurately. Across HLA loci, a later analysis found differing TCR association rates, with DRB1 most and HLA-C fewest.

A note on this clone: Its antigen is unknown.

PCR involved 60 Vbeta and 13 Jbeta primers. Libraries were prepared by immunoSEQ multiplex PCR; TCRdb keeps only in-frame clonotypes and omits some of them. The table shows roughly 66,000 clones, with 70% to 80% occurring only once. Per germline, CDR1 SQVTM and CDR2 ANQGSEA. The CDR3 totals 13 residues. Trimming removed 6 bases from V and 2 bases from J; junction bases left unmatched: 3. The sequencing sample was made of PBMCs. This chain uses TRBV29-1 with TRBJ2-3, with 9 bases aligning to TRBD2. The origin of this receptor is a man younger than 30 in good health and CMV-seropositive. The CDR3 loop reads CSVRTSVTDTQYF. CDR3 in DNA: TGCAGCGTAAGGACTAGCGTCACAGATACGCAGTATTTT.